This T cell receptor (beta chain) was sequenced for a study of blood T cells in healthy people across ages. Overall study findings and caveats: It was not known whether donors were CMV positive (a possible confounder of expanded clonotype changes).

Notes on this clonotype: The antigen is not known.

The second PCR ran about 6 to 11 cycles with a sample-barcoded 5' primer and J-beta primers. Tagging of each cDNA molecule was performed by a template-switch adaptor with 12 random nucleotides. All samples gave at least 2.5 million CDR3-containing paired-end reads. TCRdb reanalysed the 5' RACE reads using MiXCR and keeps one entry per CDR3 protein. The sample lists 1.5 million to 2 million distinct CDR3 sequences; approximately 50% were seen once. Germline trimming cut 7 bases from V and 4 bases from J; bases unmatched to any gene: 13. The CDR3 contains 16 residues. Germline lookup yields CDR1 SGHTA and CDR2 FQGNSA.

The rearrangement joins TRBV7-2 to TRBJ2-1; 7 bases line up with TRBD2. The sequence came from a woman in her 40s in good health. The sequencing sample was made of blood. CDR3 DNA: TGTGCCAGCACCAAGCTTACCAGCGGGGCTTACAATGAGCAGTTCTTC. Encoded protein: CASTKLTSGAYNEQFF.